The rows below give T cell receptor beta chains drawn from one sample of a study of blood T cell repertoires in COVID-19. Clones were sequenced by immunoSEQ multiplex PCR, and TCRdb holds only the in-frame ones, with some missing. Among a few hundred thousand clones listed, roughly 84% were seen once. The specimen sequenced was PBMCs or T cells enriched from blood (not recorded which). The source of these receptors is a woman aged 40-49 years who had recovered from COVID-19. Each CDR3 is given with its conserved first and last residue. D genes are given only for firm matches. Clone size is given for some rows only: seen once, a few or many times, or a class if the clone is expanded.

J gene: TRBJ1-1; clone size: NA; V gene: TRBV18; D gene: TRBD1; CDR3 protein: CASSPRRTGEDEAFF; CDR3 DNA: TGTGCCAGCTCACCTCGGAGGACAGGGGAAGATGAAGCTTTCTTT
J gene: TRBJ1-1; clone size: NA; V gene: TRBV5-1; D gene: NA; CDR3 protein: CASTDLTQGTEAFF; CDR3 DNA: TGCGCCAGCACCGATTTGACACAGGGAACTGAAGCTTTCTTT
J gene: TRBJ2-5; clone size: NA; V gene: TRBV9; D gene: TRBD2; CDR3 protein: CASSPAGSGSQETQYF; CDR3 DNA: TGTGCCAGCAGCCCCGCCGGGAGCGGGAGTCAAGAGACCCAGTACTTC
J gene: TRBJ1-2; clone size: NA; V gene: TRBV27; D gene: NA; CDR3 protein: CASSPSGMGGYTF; CDR3 DNA: TGTGCCAGCAGCCCTTCAGGGATGGGCGGCTACACCTTC
J gene: TRBJ2-7; clone size: NA; V gene: TRBV5-1; D gene: NA; CDR3 protein: CASSLTGRGSYEQYF; CDR3 DNA: TGCGCCAGCAGCTTGACAGGGAGAGGGTCCTACGAGCAGTACTTC
J gene: TRBJ2-2; clone size: NA; V gene: TRBV28; D gene: TRBD2; CDR3 protein: CASVAGGNTGELFF; CDR3 DNA: TGTGCCAGCGTAGCGGGAGGCAACACCGGGGAGCTGTTTTTT
J gene: TRBJ2-5; clone size: once; V gene: TRBV19; D gene: TRBD2; CDR3 protein: CASSKTSGQETQYF; CDR3 DNA: TGTGCCAGTAGTAAGACTAGCGGCCAAGAGACCCAGTACTTC
J gene: TRBJ1-1; clone size: NA; V gene: TRBV18; D gene: TRBD1; CDR3 protein: CASSRITGVAFF; CDR3 DNA: TGTGCCAGCTCACGAATTACAGGGGTAGCTTTCTTT
J gene: TRBJ2-4; clone size: NA; V gene: TRBV7-2; D gene: NA; CDR3 protein: CASSLVGLARTKNIQYF; CDR3 DNA: TGTGCCAGCAGCTTAGTAGGGCTAGCGAGGACAAAAAACATTCAGTACTTC
J gene: TRBJ1-2; clone size: NA; V gene: TRBV4-2; D gene: NA; CDR3 protein: CASSQDRQVQGYTF; CDR3 DNA: TGTGCCAGCAGCCAAGATCGACAGGTACAGGGCTACACCTTC
J gene: TRBJ2-7; clone size: NA; V gene: TRBV5-1; D gene: NA; CDR3 protein: CASSFGSAYEQYF; CDR3 DNA: TGCGCCAGCAGCTTTGGCAGCGCCTACGAGCAGTACTTC
J gene: TRBJ1-1; clone size: NA; V gene: TRBV29-1; D gene: NA; CDR3 protein: CSGKTLLDTEAFF; CDR3 DNA: TGCAGCGGGAAGACTCTTCTTGACACTGAAGCTTTCTTT
J gene: TRBJ1-6; clone size: NA; V gene: TRBV7-2; D gene: NA; CDR3 protein: CASSLLGGVDSPLHF; CDR3 DNA: TGTGCCAGCAGCCTTCTAGGGGGTGTGGATTCACCCCTCCACTTT
J gene: TRBJ2-7; clone size: NA; V gene: TRBV29-1; D gene: TRBD2; CDR3 protein: CSVRKLAGARAAFSEQYF; CDR3 DNA: TGCAGCGTCCGGAAACTAGCGGGAGCTCGCGCCGCTTTCAGCGAGCAGTACTTC
J gene: TRBJ1-1; clone size: NA; V gene: TRBV12-3/TRBV12-4; D gene: NA; CDR3 protein: CASSYSKQLGAFF; CDR3 DNA: TGTGCCAGCAGTTATTCGAAACAGCTGGGAGCTTTCTTT
J gene: TRBJ2-7; clone size: NA; V gene: TRBV5-1; D gene: NA; CDR3 protein: CASSLYPSSLPYEQYF; CDR3 DNA: TGCGCCAGCAGCTTGTATCCTAGCAGCCTACCCTACGAGCAGTACTTC
J gene: TRBJ1-1; clone size: NA; V gene: TRBV25-1; D gene: NA; CDR3 protein: CASSGALRGTEAFF; CDR3 DNA: TGTGCCAGCAGTGGGGCCCTCCGGGGCACTGAAGCTTTCTTT
J gene: TRBJ2-5; clone size: NA; V gene: TRBV27; D gene: TRBD2; CDR3 protein: CASSSLAGEQETQYF; CDR3 DNA: TGTGCCAGCAGTTCACTAGCGGGAGAACAAGAGACCCAGTACTTC
J gene: TRBJ1-5; clone size: NA; V gene: TRBV24-1; D gene: NA; CDR3 protein: CATSDRGPDGDQPQHF; CDR3 DNA: TGTGCCACCAGTGACAGAGGGCCGGACGGTGATCAGCCCCAGCATTTT
J gene: TRBJ2-7; clone size: NA; V gene: TRBV6-5; D gene: NA; CDR3 protein: CASSYWQGSEQYF; CDR3 DNA: TGTGCCAGCAGTTACTGGCAGGGTAGCGAGCAGTACTTC
J gene: TRBJ2-3; clone size: NA; V gene: TRBV27; D gene: TRBD2; CDR3 protein: CASSLYYDGTSGRSADTQYF; CDR3 DNA: TGTGCCAGCAGTTTATACTACGACGGGACTAGCGGGAGGTCGGCAGATACGCAGTATTTT
J gene: TRBJ1-1; clone size: few; V gene: TRBV7-2; D gene: TRBD1; CDR3 protein: CASRLGQQNTEAFF; CDR3 DNA: TGTGCCAGCAGGCTGGGACAGCAGAACACTGAAGCTTTCTTT
J gene: TRBJ2-4; clone size: once; V gene: TRBV27; D gene: TRBD1; CDR3 protein: CASSTPTGHKNIQYF; CDR3 DNA: TGTGCCAGCAGTACTCCGACAGGGCACAAAAACATTCAGTACTTC
J gene: TRBJ2-3; clone size: NA; V gene: TRBV7-2; D gene: NA; CDR3 protein: CASSLGARFSDTQYF; CDR3 DNA: TGTGCCAGCAGCTTAGGCGCTAGATTCTCCGATACGCAGTATTTT
J gene: TRBJ1-2; clone size: NA; V gene: TRBV29-1; D gene: NA; CDR3 protein: CSVDSGGYGYTF; CDR3 DNA: TGCAGCGTTGATTCGGGGGGCTATGGCTACACCTTC
J gene: TRBJ2-2; clone size: once; V gene: TRBV5-1; D gene: TRBD2; CDR3 protein: CASSLGSGGGELFF; CDR3 DNA: TGCGCCAGCAGCTTGGGGAGCGGGGGAGGAGAGCTGTTTTTT
J gene: TRBJ2-1; clone size: NA; V gene: TRBV7-9; D gene: NA; CDR3 protein: CASSLAHSIGGNEQFF; CDR3 DNA: TGTGCCAGCAGCTTAGCGCATTCTATAGGAGGCAATGAGCAGTTCTTC
J gene: TRBJ2-3; clone size: NA; V gene: TRBV29-1; D gene: NA; CDR3 protein: CSVATGLTDTQYF; CDR3 DNA: TGCAGCGTTGCCACAGGGCTCACAGATACGCAGTATTTT
J gene: TRBJ2-2; clone size: NA; V gene: TRBV2; D gene: TRBD1; CDR3 protein: CASSRDRVANTGELFF; CDR3 DNA: TGTGCCAGCAGCCGTGACAGGGTCGCGAACACCGGGGAGCTGTTTTTT
J gene: TRBJ1-5; clone size: few; V gene: TRBV28; D gene: TRBD1; CDR3 protein: CASSFDREDQPQHF; CDR3 DNA: TGTGCCAGCAGTTTCGACAGGGAGGATCAGCCCCAGCATTTT
J gene: TRBJ2-1; clone size: NA; V gene: TRBV29-1; D gene: NA; CDR3 protein: CSVGRHGGVTYNEQFF; CDR3 DNA: TGCAGCGTTGGACGCCACGGCGGGGTAACCTACAATGAGCAGTTCTTC
J gene: TRBJ2-1; clone size: NA; V gene: TRBV28; D gene: NA; CDR3 protein: CASSLGTYEQFF; CDR3 DNA: TGTGCCAGCAGTTTAGGTACTTACGAGCAGTTCTTC
J gene: TRBJ2-6; clone size: NA; V gene: TRBV27; D gene: NA; CDR3 protein: CASSLSVWQAPGSGANVLTF; CDR3 DNA: TGTGCCAGCAGTTTATCAGTTTGGCAGGCCCCTGGTTCTGGGGCCAACGTCCTGACTTTC
J gene: TRBJ2-1; clone size: NA; V gene: TRBV9; D gene: TRBD2; CDR3 protein: CASSVVSGRHNEQFF; CDR3 DNA: TGTGCCAGCAGCGTAGTTAGCGGGAGACACAATGAGCAGTTCTTC
J gene: TRBJ2-1; clone size: NA; V gene: TRBV18; D gene: TRBD2; CDR3 protein: CASKAGADEQFF; CDR3 DNA: TGTGCCAGCAAGGCGGGAGCGGATGAGCAGTTCTTC
J gene: TRBJ1-1; clone size: NA; V gene: TRBV15; D gene: NA; CDR3 protein: CATSSVRGRFEAFF; CDR3 DNA: TGTGCCACCAGCAGCGTCAGAGGAAGGTTTGAAGCTTTCTTT
J gene: TRBJ2-5; clone size: NA; V gene: TRBV5-1; D gene: TRBD2; CDR3 protein: CASSWGLAGSQETQYF; CDR3 DNA: TGCGCCAGCAGCTGGGGACTAGCGGGCAGCCAAGAGACCCAGTACTTC
J gene: TRBJ1-1; clone size: NA; V gene: TRBV30; D gene: NA; CDR3 protein: CAWSPPQGGSEAFF; CDR3 DNA: TGTGCCTGGAGTCCCCCGCAGGGTGGATCTGAAGCTTTCTTT
J gene: TRBJ2-3; clone size: NA; V gene: TRBV9; D gene: NA; CDR3 protein: CASSTHSLDTQYF; CDR3 DNA: TGTGCCAGCAGCACACACAGTCTAGATACGCAGTATTTT
J gene: TRBJ1-6; clone size: NA; V gene: TRBV9; D gene: NA; CDR3 protein: CASSVGGTGIDSPLHF; CDR3 DNA: TGTGCCAGCAGCGTAGGGGGCACAGGGATTGATTCACCCCTCCACTTT
J gene: TRBJ1-5; clone size: NA; V gene: TRBV27; D gene: NA; CDR3 protein: CASSLEGVDNQPQHF; CDR3 DNA: TGTGCCAGCAGTTTGGAAGGGGTGGACAATCAGCCCCAGCATTTT
J gene: TRBJ2-4; clone size: NA; V gene: TRBV7-8; D gene: NA; CDR3 protein: CASSTGPSGAKNIQYF; CDR3 DNA: TGTGCCAGCAGCACTGGACCCTCGGGGGCCAAAAACATTCAGTACTTC
J gene: TRBJ1-3; clone size: NA; V gene: TRBV2; D gene: TRBD1; CDR3 protein: CASRKGQGANGNTIYF; CDR3 DNA: TGTGCCAGCAGGAAGGGACAGGGGGCTAATGGAAACACCATATATTTT
J gene: TRBJ2-1; clone size: NA; V gene: TRBV6-5; D gene: NA; CDR3 protein: CASRWTDPTTEQFF; CDR3 DNA: TGTGCCAGCAGGTGGACTGATCCCACTACTGAGCAGTTCTTC
J gene: TRBJ2-1; clone size: NA; V gene: TRBV30; D gene: TRBD2; CDR3 protein: CAQTRLAGDEQFF; CDR3 DNA: TGTGCCCAGACGAGACTAGCGGGAGATGAGCAGTTCTTC
J gene: TRBJ1-5; clone size: NA; V gene: TRBV2; D gene: TRBD1; CDR3 protein: CASSRGREQPQHF; CDR3 DNA: TGTGCCAGCAGCAGGGGGCGAGAGCAGCCCCAGCATTTT
J gene: TRBJ1-1; clone size: once; V gene: TRBV5-1; D gene: NA; CDR3 protein: CASSLAGVPNTEAFF; CDR3 DNA: TGCGCCAGCAGCTTGGCGGGGGTCCCAAACACTGAAGCTTTCTTT
J gene: TRBJ2-1; clone size: NA; V gene: TRBV5-1; D gene: NA; CDR3 protein: CASIEGRTNEQFF; CDR3 DNA: TGCGCCAGCATAGAGGGCAGAACCAATGAGCAGTTCTTC
J gene: TRBJ1-2; clone size: NA; V gene: TRBV11-3; D gene: TRBD1; CDR3 protein: CASSPRQGPYGYTF; CDR3 DNA: TGTGCCAGCAGCCCAAGACAGGGCCCCTATGGCTACACCTTC
J gene: TRBJ1-2; clone size: NA; V gene: TRBV28; D gene: NA; CDR3 protein: CASSLLAGAHGYTF; CDR3 DNA: TGTGCCAGCAGTTTATTGGCAGGGGCACATGGCTACACCTTC
J gene: TRBJ2-5; clone size: NA; V gene: TRBV27; D gene: TRBD2; CDR3 protein: CASSVLAGRETQYF; CDR3 DNA: TGTGCCAGCAGCGTACTAGCGGGAAGGGAGACCCAGTACTTC